This T cell receptor (beta chain) was captured in a study of blood T cell repertoires in COVID-19. This CDR3 is 15 amino acids long. With 4 bases clipped from V and 2 bases from J, the junction kept 9 bases outside the gene matches. CDR1 and CDR2 (germline): SGHTS, YDEGEE. This table comes from immunoSEQ multiplex PCR, and its TCRdb copy is limited to in-frame clones, with some not included. The sample carries around 70,000 clones, 86% recorded once. The TCR originated in a man aged 50 or older with acute or convalescent COVID-19. This chain connects TRBV5-8 to TRBJ2-7, with 7 bases identical to TRBD2. Sequenced sample: peripheral blood. The CDR3 is CASSPGRGPTYEQYF. DNA for the CDR3: TGTGCCAGCAGCCCGGGGAGGGGCCCAACCTACGAGCAGTACTTC.